The 13 T cell receptor beta chains given below trace back to one sample, sequenced in a study of T cell responses to AZD1222 COVID-19 vaccine. Sequencing was performed with immunoSEQ multiplex PCR; in TCRdb, only in-frame clones are kept and a portion is missing. This sample has about 83,000 clones; roughly 83% occur once, and the top ten carry 7.5% to 9%. Specimen: peripheral blood, collected on day 0 of AZD1222 vaccination. The receptors shown here come from an adult in good health.

This rearrangement joins TRBV5-1 to TRBJ2-3; no clear D gene. Germline V gene sequence: CDR1 SGHRS, CDR2 YFSETQ. The ends were cut back, 4 bases at V and 2 bases at J, with 2 bases in the middle. This CDR3 contains 11 residues. CDR3 protein: CASSHTDTQYF. In nucleotides, the CDR3 is TGCGCCAGCAGCCACACAGATACGCAGTATTTT.

The gene calls are TRBV6-2 or TRBV6-3 and TRBJ2-7; tentative D call: TRBD1 (6 bases). Germline values: CDR1 MNHEY, CDR2 SVGEGT. The length of the CDR3 is 13 residues. With 4 bases removed from V and 6 bases from J, the gap between germline ends came to 13 bases. The CDR3 protein is CASSWTEVSEQYF. In nucleotides, the CDR3 is TGTGCCAGCAGTTGGACAGAGGTCTCCGAGCAGTACTTC.

The chain couples TRBV28 to TRBJ1-6, with 8 bases fitting TRBD1. The V segment lost 4 bases and the J segment 7 bases; nucleotides outside the gene matches: 6. The CDR3 spans 15 residues. The germline V gene encodes CDR1 MDHEN and CDR2 SYDVKM. The DNA for the CDR3 is TGTGCCAGCAGTTCCCGGACAGGGTGGAATTCACCCCTCCACTTT. As protein: CASSSRTGWNSPLHF.

The chain employs TRBV30 and TRBJ2-7; D possibly corresponds to TRBD1 (5 bases). The V end lost 2 bases, the J end lost 0 bases, and 8 bases lay between the germline ends. From germline, CDR1 is GTSNPN and CDR2 SVGIG (reference sequence). This CDR3 comprises 13 residues. CDR3 protein: CAWSQGFSYEQYF. The CDR3 coding sequence is TGTGCCTGGAGTCAGGGTTTCTCCTACGAGCAGTACTTC.

This sequence joins TRBV5-4 and TRBJ2-1, with TRBD2 identical over 9 bases. The CDR3 has 16 residues. CDR1 and CDR2 (germline): SGHNT, YYREEE (reference sequence). V lost 0 bases and J lost 1; bases outside the gene matches: 2. CDR3 in DNA: TGTGCCAGCAGCTTGGCTAGCGGGGTTTCCTACAATGAGCAGTTCTTC. This gives the protein CASSLASGVSYNEQFF.

The V call is TRBV5-6, the J call TRBJ1-2, with a tentative D call TRBD1 (6 bases). V dropped 0 bases and J dropped 4 bases, with 10 bases sitting between them. The CDR3 is made up of 14 amino acids. Per germline, CDR1 SGHDT and CDR2 YYEEEE. The CDR3 region has the DNA TGTGCCAGCAGCTTGGGGACAGCAGTCTATGGCTACACCTTC. This sequence encodes CASSLGTAVYGYTF.

Only a few counts were recorded for this clone. The chain is built from TRBV27 and TRBJ1-5; D is undetermined. Looked up from germline, CDR1 is MNHEY and CDR2 is SMNVEV (reference sequence). This CDR3 contains 14 residues. The ends were cut back, 5 bases at V and 2 bases at J, with 10 bases in the middle. CDR3 nucleotide sequence: TGTGCCAGCAGTCCTAACGGGGGCAATCAGCCCCAGCATTTT. It translates to CASSPNGGNQPQHF.

The V call is TRBV4-1, the J call TRBJ2-3; 7 positions agree with TRBD2. The CDR3 spans 19 residues. Losses at the gene ends were 4 bases for V and 4 bases for J; bases not matched to a gene: 20. Germline CDR1 and CDR2: MGHRA and YSYEKL. The DNA for the CDR3 is TGCGCCAGCAGCCCGGCCACTATATTTGGGAGCGGGGTGGCAGATACGCAGTATTTT. Translation gives CASSPATIFGSGVADTQYF.

The chain joins TRBV11-2 to TRBJ2-1; 7 nucleotides align to TRBD2. The germline gives CDR1 SGHAT, CDR2 FQNNGV. The CDR3 has 15 residues. V lost 1 base and J lost 6; bases outside the gene matches: 6. The CDR3 sequence: CASSLVNGGSNEQFF. CDR3 DNA sequence: TGTGCCAGCAGCTTAGTAAACGGGGGGTCCAATGAGCAGTTCTTC.

This sequence joins TRBV25-1 and TRBJ1-2, with a tentative D call TRBD1 (5 bases). CDR1 is MGHDK and CDR2 is SYGVNS in the germline V gene. The CDR3 is 14 amino acids. V shed 3 bases and J shed 4 bases, with 12 bases lying between them. The CDR3 region is CASSDPRGGYGYTF. The CDR3 region has the DNA TGTGCCAGCAGTGACCCGAGGGGAGGCTATGGCTACACCTTC.

This sequence joins TRBV7-3 and TRBJ2-1; the D gene is possibly TRBD1 (5 bases). Germline loops: CDR1 SGHTA, CDR2 FQGTGA. The CDR3 spans 16 residues. With 2 bases removed from V and 0 bases from J, the gap between germline ends came to 11 bases. CDR3 sequence (DNA): TGTGCCAGCAGCTTACGTGGGGCGCGCTCCTACAATGAGCAGTTCTTC. It codes for CASSLRGARSYNEQFF.

The chain links TRBV10-3 to TRBJ2-7; weak D call: TRBD2 (6 bases). Looked up from germline, CDR1 is ENHRY and CDR2 is SYGVKD. The CDR3 is 14 residues long. The V end was cut by 11 bases, the J end by 3 bases, with 20 bases between. CDR3 bases: TGTGCCGTCCGAGTAGAGGGAGGTAGCTACGAGCAGTACTTC. Protein product: CAVRVEGGSYEQYF.

CDR3 nucleotides: TGTGCCAGCAGCCCCCGGACAGCTAACTATGGCTACACCTTC. This codes for CASSPRTANYGYTF. V and J are TRBV7-3 and TRBJ1-2; a possible D gene is TRBD1 (6 bases). This CDR3 is 14 amino acids long. The V end was cut by 5 bases, the J end by 0 bases, with 10 bases between. Looked up from germline, CDR1 is SGHTA and CDR2 is FQGTGA.